The next 9 T cell receptor beta chains were all read from a single sample in a study of spatial heterogeneity in lung cancer. MiXCR, run by TCRdb on the 5' RACE reads, gives a single entry per CDR3 protein. Of under 9,000 distinct CDR3 sequences detected, less than 9% appear once; the ten largest clones hold roughly 27%. Time point here: sample taken at primary tumor resection. Unsorted whole RNA samples from tumor, nontumor lung or frozen PBMC were sequenced. The sample in question was PBMCs, obtained at surgery. The receptors were gathered from a female donor with early-stage non-small cell lung cancer.

This chain joins TRBV20-1 and TRBJ2-3; D not resolved. V lost 1 base and J lost 0, with 11 bases in between. Germline assignment: CDR1 DFQATT and CDR2 SNEGSKA (reference sequence). CDR3 length equals 15 residues. This CDR3 is CSARVTVSSTDTQYF. DNA of the CDR3: TGCAGTGCTAGAGTAACTGTCTCTAGCACAGATACGCAGTATTTT.

This clonotype was recorded at least ten times. The J gene is TRBJ2-1, the V gene TRBV20-1, with 7 bases lining up with TRBD1. The V gene end was trimmed by 2 bases and the J gene end by 5 bases; junction bases not matched to a gene: 6. This CDR3 has 14 amino acids. Germline V gene lookup returns CDR1 DFQATT and CDR2 SNEGSKA (reference sequence). The CDR3 loop reads CSARTNRGNNEQFF. The CDR3 coding sequence is TGCAGTGCTAGAACTAACAGGGGCAACAATGAGCAGTTCTTC.

The chain couples TRBV28 to TRBJ2-1, with D unresolved. Trimming pared 5 bases from V and 5 bases from J, leaving 16 bases between. The CDR3 consists of 15 residues. Germline values: CDR1 MDHEN, CDR2 SYDVKM. CDR3 DNA: TGTGCCAGCAGTCCTACCGGGCCTGTGGACAATGAGCAGTTCTTC. Translating gives CASSPTGPVDNEQFF.

V is TRBV6-1 and J is TRBJ1-2; D ambiguous. CDR1 and CDR2 (germline): MNHNS, SASEGT. This CDR3 contains 12 residues. V was cut by 3 bases and J by 3 bases, with 5 bases left in between. CDR3 bases: TGTGCCAGCAGTGACACAGACTATGGCTACACCTTC. Protein sequence: CASSDTDYGYTF.

Comments on this clonotype: An end of the junction does not agree with germline; a read error may underlie this. The rearrangement links TRBV7-3 to TRBJ2-7; D remains unclear. Germline loops: CDR1 SGHTA, CDR2 FQGTGA. This CDR3 has 13 residues. CDR3 nucleotides: TGTGCCATCAGCTTATCTAGCTCCTACGAGCAGTACTTC. Translated, it gives CAISLSSSYEQYF.

CDR3 sequence: CASSLGQGWYLNTEAFF. CDR3 nucleotide sequence: TGTGCCAGCAGCTTGGGACAGGGTTGGTATTTGAACACTGAAGCTTTCTTT. The chain has TRBV7-2 and TRBJ1-1; 9 bases fit TRBD1. The CDR3 spans 17 residues. V trimming: 3 bases; J trimming: 0 bases; junction bases outside the gene matches: 8. The V gene's germline CDR1 is SGHTA and CDR2 FQGNSA.

At least ten counts were recorded for this clonotype. CDR3: CASSPTGAPYGYTF. The CDR3 DNA sequence: TGTGCCAGCAGCCCGACAGGGGCCCCCTATGGCTACACCTTC. V is TRBV7-3 and J is TRBJ1-2; 8 nucleotides agree with TRBD1. The V segment lost 5 bases and the J segment 4 bases; nucleotides outside the gene matches: 6. The CDR3 length is 14 residues. The germline gives CDR1 SGHTA, CDR2 FQGTGA.

In its sample, this clonotype was seen many times. The V call is TRBV7-9, the J call TRBJ1-2; tentative D call: TRBD1 (6 bases). Trimming stripped 4 bases from V and 0 bases from J, with 15 bases between. This CDR3 is built from 16 residues. Germline V lookup: CDR1 SEHNR, CDR2 FQNEAQ (reference sequence). CDR3 DNA: TGTGCCAGCAGCTCCTCGGGGGCCGTAACTAACTATGGCTACACCTTC. As protein: CASSSSGAVTNYGYTF.

By proportion, this clonotype is medium-sized. V is TRBV6-5 and J is TRBJ1-5, with 7 bases fitting TRBD1. The CDR3 runs 15 residues. The junction had 3 bases not matched to a gene; V was cut back by 0 bases and J by 4 bases. Germline values: CDR1 MNHEY, CDR2 SVGAGI. As DNA, the CDR3 is TGTGCCAGCAGTTACTCTGCACAGGGGAATCAGCCCCAGCATTTT. It codes for CASSYSAQGNQPQHF.